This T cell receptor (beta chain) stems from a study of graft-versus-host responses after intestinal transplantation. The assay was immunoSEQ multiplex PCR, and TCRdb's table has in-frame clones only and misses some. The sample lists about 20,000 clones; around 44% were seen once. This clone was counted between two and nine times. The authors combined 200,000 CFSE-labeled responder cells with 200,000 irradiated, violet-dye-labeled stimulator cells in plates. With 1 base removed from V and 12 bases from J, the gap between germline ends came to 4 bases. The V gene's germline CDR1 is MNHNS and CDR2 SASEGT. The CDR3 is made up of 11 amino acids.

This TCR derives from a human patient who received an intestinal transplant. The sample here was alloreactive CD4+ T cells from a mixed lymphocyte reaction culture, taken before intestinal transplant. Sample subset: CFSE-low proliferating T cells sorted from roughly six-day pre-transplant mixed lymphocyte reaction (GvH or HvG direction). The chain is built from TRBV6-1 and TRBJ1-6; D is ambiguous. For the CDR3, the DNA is TGTGCCAGCAGTGAAGGGCTACCCCTCCACTTT. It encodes CASSEGLPLHF.